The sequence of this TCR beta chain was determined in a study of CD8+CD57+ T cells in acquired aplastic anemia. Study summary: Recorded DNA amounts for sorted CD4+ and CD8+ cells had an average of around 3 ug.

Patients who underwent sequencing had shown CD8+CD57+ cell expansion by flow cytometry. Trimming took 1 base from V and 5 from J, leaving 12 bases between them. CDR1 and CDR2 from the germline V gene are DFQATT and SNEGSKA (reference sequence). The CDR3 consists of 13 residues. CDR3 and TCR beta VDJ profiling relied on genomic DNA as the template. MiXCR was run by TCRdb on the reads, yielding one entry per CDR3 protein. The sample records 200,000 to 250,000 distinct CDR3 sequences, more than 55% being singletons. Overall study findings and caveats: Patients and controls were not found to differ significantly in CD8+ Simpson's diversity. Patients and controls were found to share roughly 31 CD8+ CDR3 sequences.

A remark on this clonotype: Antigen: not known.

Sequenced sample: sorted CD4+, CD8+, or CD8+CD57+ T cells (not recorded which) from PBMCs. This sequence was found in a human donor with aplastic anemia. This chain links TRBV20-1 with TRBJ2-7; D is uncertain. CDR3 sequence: CSARVPRRDEQYF. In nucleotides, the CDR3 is TGCAGTGCTAGAGTCCCCCGACGGGACGAGCAGTACTTC.